Here is one T cell receptor beta chain with its context. Its matching antigen is unknown. Germline V CDR1 and CDR2: SGHRS, YFSETQ. The length of the CDR3 is 14 residues. The V and J ends lost 6 bases and 4 bases, in that order; junction bases with no gene match: 6. Produced via immunoSEQ multiplex PCR; TCRdb's table is partial and in-frame only. Seen here are tens of thousands of clones, approximately 92% observed once, and the top ten hold less than 6%. The data belong to a study of cytomegalovirus exposure and HLA in healthy donors. Study outcomes and limitations: Researchers catalogued roughly 170 TCR beta chains as cytomegalovirus-associated. There were a few CMV-associated chains whose specificity for CMV antigens was confirmed in vitro.

An approximately 130-subject validation cohort, separate from the approximately 610-subject first cohort, supplied the donors. The chain couples TRBV5-1 to TRBJ2-3; 9 bases line up with TRBD2. The receptor comes from a man between 18 and 35 years old in good health and CMV-seropositive. Sequenced input: PBMCs. The CDR3 nucleotides are TGCGCCAGCACCCATAGCGGGAGCGCAGATACGCAGTATTTT. It is translated as CASTHSGSADTQYF. Variable domain in full (rest from reference TRBV5-1 and TRBJ2-3): KAGVTQTPRYLIKTRGQQVTLSCSPISGHRSVSWYQQTPGQGLQFLFEYFSETQRNKGNFPGRFSGRQFSNSRSEMNVSTLELGDSALYLCASTHSGSADTQYFGPGTRLTVL.